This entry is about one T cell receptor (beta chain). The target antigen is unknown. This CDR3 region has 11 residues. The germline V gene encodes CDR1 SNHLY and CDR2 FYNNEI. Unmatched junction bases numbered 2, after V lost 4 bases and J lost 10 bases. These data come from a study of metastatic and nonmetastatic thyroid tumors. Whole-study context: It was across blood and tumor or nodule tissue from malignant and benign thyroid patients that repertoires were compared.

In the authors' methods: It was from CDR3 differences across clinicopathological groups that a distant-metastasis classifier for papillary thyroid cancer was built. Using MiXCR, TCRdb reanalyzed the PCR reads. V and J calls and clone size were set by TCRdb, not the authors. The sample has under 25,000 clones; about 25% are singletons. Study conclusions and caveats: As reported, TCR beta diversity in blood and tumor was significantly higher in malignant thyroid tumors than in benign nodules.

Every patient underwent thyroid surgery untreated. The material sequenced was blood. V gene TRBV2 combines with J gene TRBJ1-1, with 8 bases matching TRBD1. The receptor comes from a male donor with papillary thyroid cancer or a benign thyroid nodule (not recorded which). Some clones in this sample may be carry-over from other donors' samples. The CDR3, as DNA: TGTGCCAGCAGTGTCACAGGGGGAGCTTTCTTT. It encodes CASSVTGGAFF.